This TCR beta chain was identified during a study of shared clonotypes between healthy human individuals. Splitting of CD4+ cells produced CD45RA+ naive and CD45RA-negative memory subsets. Comments on this clone: At the DNA level, this CDR3 is encoded by other sequences in the same sample as well.

Some clones are missing from TCRdb's copy, which holds only in-frame ones; the method was immunoSEQ multiplex PCR. The sample includes approximately 2.1 million clones, 80% to 95% of them seen just once. The specimen was naive CD4+ T cells from PBMCs. Subset denoted: CD45RA+ positively selected. The clonotype was recovered from a man aged 18 to 30 in good health. Some clones in this sample may be carry-over from other donors' samples.

CDR3 loop: CASGYEQYF. The CDR3 DNA is TGTGCCAGCGGGTACGAGCAGTACTTC. This chain connects TRBV28 to TRBJ2-7, with D unclear. Germline loops: CDR1 MDHEN, CDR2 SYDVKM. There are 9 residues in the CDR3. V was clipped by 8 bases and J by 4 bases, with 3 bases between them.